A single sample gave rise to the 13 T cell receptor beta chains below, sequenced in a study of shared clonotypes between healthy human individuals. The method was immunoSEQ multiplex PCR; TCRdb's version includes in-frame clones alone and lacks a portion of them. The data contain 2,500,000 or so clones, 85% to 95% of them singletons. Sequencing was done on a sample of naive CD4+ T cells from PBMCs. Subset defined: CD45RA+ positively selected. Source of these receptors: a man younger than 30 in good health. Some clones in this sample may be carry-over from other donors' samples.

The chain links TRBV4-1 to TRBJ2-7, with 13 bases that match TRBD2. CDR1 is MGHRA, CDR2 YSYEKL, per germline. The CDR3 sequence is 15 residues long. The V gene end was trimmed by 9 bases and the J gene end by 4 bases; junction bases not matched to a gene: 9. The CDR3 nucleotides read TGCGCCAGTACTTTGGGACTAGCGGGAACTTACGAGCAGTACTTC. It specifies CASTLGLAGTYEQYF.

The gene calls are TRBV19 and TRBJ2-3; 7 bases map to TRBD2. This CDR3 has 21 amino acids. Trimming at V came to 5 bases and at J to 0 bases, leaving 23 bases not matched to a gene. Per germline, CDR1 LNHDA and CDR2 SQIVND (reference sequence). For the CDR3, the DNA is TGTGCCAGTAGTTTACGCCCCTTCCGGGACTACCACGACTCTAGCACAGATACGCAGTATTTT. This codes for CASSLRPFRDYHDSSTDTQYF.

The chain is built from TRBV28 and TRBJ1-5; no clear D. With 4 bases removed from V and 11 bases from J, the gap between germline ends came to 12 bases. The CDR3 spans 12 residues. Per germline, CDR1 MDHEN and CDR2 SYDVKM. The CDR3 sequence: CASSSARLAQHF. Here the CDR3 DNA reads TGTGCCAGCAGTTCCGCCCGTTTGGCCCAGCATTTT.

This clone appeared a single time. The chain recombines TRBV11-3 with TRBJ2-1, with D perhaps given as TRBD1 or TRBD2 (5 bases each). Trimming took 4 bases from V and 5 from J, leaving 15 bases between them. Germline V gives CDR1 SGHNT, CDR2 YENEEA. The CDR3 has 15 amino acids. For the CDR3, the DNA is TGTGCCAGCAGCTCGGACCCGGGACGCAACAATGAGCAGTTCTTC. It translates to CASSSDPGRNNEQFF.

Comment on this clone: Other DNA sequences in this sample translate to the same CDR3. The chain combines TRBV9 with TRBJ2-1, with D possibly being TRBD1 (6 bases). Between the trimmed V and J ends, which lost 2 bases and 1 base, there was a span of 10 bases. Germline CDR1 is SGDLS and CDR2 is YYNGEE. CDR3 length: 15 amino acids. CDR3 in DNA: TGTGCCAGCAGCGTGGGGGCAGGATCCTACAATGAGCAGTTCTTC. Translating gives CASSVGAGSYNEQFF. Based on the CDR3 plus reference TRBV9 and TRBJ2-1, the full variable domain is DSGVTQTPKHLITATGQRVTLRCSPRSGDLSVYWYQQSLDQGLQFLIQYYNGEERAKGNILERFSAQQFPDLHSELNLSSLELGDSALYFCASSVGAGSYNEQFFGPGTRLTVL.

The rearrangement uses TRBV27 and TRBJ1-5; D is unresolved. V dropped 4 bases and J dropped 3 bases, with 7 bases sitting between them. CDR3 length: 13 residues. CDR1 and CDR2 (germline): MNHEY, SMNVEV (reference sequence). The CDR3, as DNA: TGTGCCAGCAGTTCCCTTTTCAATCAGCCCCAGCATTTT. Translation gives CASSSLFNQPQHF.

Regarding this clone: One end of the junction fails to match germline, which may point to a read error. The same CDR3 is also encoded by other DNA sequences in this sample. This chain links TRBV4-1 with TRBJ2-7; 7 nucleotides match TRBD1. Germline assignment: CDR1 MGHRA and CDR2 YSYEKL. The CDR3 totals 16 residues. This CDR3 is CASSQEVTGTVYEQYF. The DNA for the CDR3 is TGCGCCAGCAGCCAAGAAGTTACCGGGACAGTCTACGAGCAGTACTTT.

This clone was seen a single time. The chain has TRBV28 and TRBJ2-5, with D tentatively TRBD1 (6 bases). Trimming stripped 6 bases from V and 4 bases from J, with 12 bases between. The CDR3 spans 13 residues. Germline CDR1 MDHEN, CDR2 SYDVKM. The CDR3 loop is CASRTGIPETQYF. CDR3 DNA sequence: TGTGCCAGCAGGACAGGTATACCAGAGACCCAGTACTTC.

As concerns this clone: Distinct nucleotide sequences in the sample also encode this CDR3. J is TRBJ1-1 and V is TRBV5-1; 9 nucleotides match TRBD1. Losses at the gene ends were 0 bases for V and 4 bases for J; bases not matched to a gene: 4. There are 15 residues in the CDR3. Germline V lookup: CDR1 SGHRS, CDR2 YFSETQ. The DNA of the CDR3 is TGCGCCAGCAGCTTGGGGGGACAGGGCTTCACTGAAGCTTTCTTT. It is translated as CASSLGGQGFTEAFF.

V and J are TRBV6-4 and TRBJ2-7; TRBD1 might be the D (6 bases). The CDR3 extends over 16 amino acids. CDR1 and CDR2 from the germline V gene are MRHNA and SNTAGT. The germline V and J ends were trimmed by 0 bases and 0 bases, with 12 bases remaining between them. CDR3 nucleotide sequence: TGTGCCAGCAGTGACTCATTGGGGGCGGTCTCCTACGAGCAGTACTTC. It yields the protein CASSDSLGAVSYEQYF.

The V call is TRBV28, the J call TRBJ1-1; 7 positions match TRBD1. The V gene end was trimmed by 5 bases and the J gene end by 0 bases; junction bases not matched to a gene: 6. There are 15 residues in the CDR3. From germline, CDR1 is MDHEN and CDR2 SYDVKM. Written as DNA, the CDR3 is TGTGCCAGCAGTGCAGGACAGGATATGAACACTGAAGCTTTCTTT. The encoded protein is CASSAGQDMNTEAFF.

V and J are TRBV9 and TRBJ2-5; the D gene is possibly TRBD2 (6 bases). The CDR3 extends over 15 amino acids. Germline V gene data show CDR1 as SGDLS and CDR2 as YYNGEE. The V gene lost 0 bases and the J gene lost 1 base, with 10 bases spanning the gap. For the CDR3, the DNA is TGTGCCAGCAGCGTAGACGGACTACCCCAAGAGACCCAGTACTTC. It encodes CASSVDGLPQETQYF.

The chain employs TRBV4-3 and TRBJ2-1, with D unclear. This CDR3 is built from 15 residues. The germline V gene encodes CDR1 LGHNA and CDR2 YSLEER. V lost 6 bases, J lost 4 bases, and 16 bases lay in between. The CDR3 nucleotides are TGCGCCAGCAGTCGCTCCGTGGCTGGGTACAATGAGCAGTTCTTC. Its protein is CASSRSVAGYNEQFF.